This section outlines one TCR beta chain sequence together with its context. Sequencing used immunoSEQ multiplex PCR; TCRdb keeps in-frame clones, though not all of them. The data contain 300,000 to 400,000 clones, approximately 88% of them singletons. This record belongs to a study of blood T cell repertoires in COVID-19. Germline V lookup: CDR1 LNHNV, CDR2 YYDKDF (reference sequence). The CDR3 consists of 16 residues. V was trimmed by 5 bases and J by 3 bases, leaving 16 bases between them. The receptor was isolated from a man under 40 with COVID-19, enrolled during active disease. V gene TRBV15 combines with J gene TRBJ1-4; a weak D match, TRBD1 (5 bases). The specimen was peripheral blood. The CDR3 DNA reads as TGTGCCACCAGCTCACGGGGGAGGGGAGCTAATGAAAAACTGTTTTTT. Encoded protein: CATSSRGRGANEKLFF.